Below, 22 T cell receptor beta chains from the same sample are listed, as sequenced in a study of OX40 agonist ivuxolimab in advanced cancers. Generated by immunoSEQ multiplex PCR, the TCRdb table keeps only in-frame clones and is missing some. The data show about 76,000 clones, about 82% seen once. Sequenced material: CD4+ or CD8+ T cells sorted from blood, taken in a trial of the OX40 agonist ivuxolimab. These receptors all stem from an adult with an advanced solid tumor such as melanoma, head and neck, liver or kidney cancer.

The table lists this clone with a few counts. The same CDR3 arises from other DNA sequences in this sample as well. The chain has TRBV19 and TRBJ1-1, with 7 nucleotides matching TRBD1. Losses at the gene ends were 3 bases for V and 1 base for J; bases not matched to a gene: 2. Germline V gene lookup returns CDR1 LNHDA and CDR2 SQIVND (reference sequence). The CDR3 is 14 amino acids. This CDR3 reads CASSIDRENTEAFF. CDR3 coding DNA: TGTGCCAGTAGTATCGACAGGGAGAACACTGAAGCTTTCTTT.

This rearrangement joins TRBV5-1 to TRBJ2-3; TRBD1 agrees at 8 bases. The germline gives CDR1 SGHRS, CDR2 YFSETQ. The CDR3 covers 14 residues. V gave up 0 bases and J gave up 7 bases; unmatched junction bases: 4. The CDR3 sequence: CASSLAGQENTQYF. The CDR3 region has the DNA TGCGCCAGCAGCTTGGCGGGACAGGAAAATACGCAGTATTTT.

The rearrangement uses TRBV5-1 and TRBJ2-1, with 8 bases that match TRBD2. Germline CDR1 SGHRS, CDR2 YFSETQ. Germline trimming cut 0 bases from V and 3 bases from J; bases unmatched to any gene: 5. The CDR3 extends over 16 amino acids. The CDR3 protein is CASSLVGLGDYNEQFF. The DNA of the CDR3 is TGCGCCAGCAGCTTGGTGGGACTAGGAGACTACAATGAGCAGTTCTTC.

This clone has only one observation. The chain couples TRBV7-2 to TRBJ2-7; D may be TRBD1 (6 bases). Trimming left V 2 bases short and J 3 bases short, with 11 bases between. Germline CDR1 and CDR2: SGHTA and FQGNSA. This CDR3 is built from 14 residues. The DNA of the CDR3 is TGTGCCAGCAGCTTAAGGACAGAAAGCTACGAGCAGTACTTC. Encoded protein: CASSLRTESYEQYF.

This chain's CDR3 is CASSVMTSGAYEQYF. The CDR3 nucleotides are TGTGCCAGCAGTGTCATGACTAGCGGAGCCTACGAGCAGTACTTC. The chain links TRBV28 to TRBJ2-7, with 9 bases that match TRBD2. V was clipped by 5 bases and J by 2 bases; unmatched bases: 7. The germline CDR1 and CDR2 sequences are MDHEN and SYDVKM. The CDR3 length is 15 residues.

The J gene is TRBJ2-7, the V gene TRBV27; D gene ambiguous. CDR1 is MNHEY and CDR2 is SMNVEV in the germline V gene (reference sequence). Trimming removed 6 bases from V and 0 bases from J, with 9 bases in between. This CDR3 region has 13 residues. CDR3: CASSFSSSYEQYF. The CDR3 DNA reads as TGTGCCAGCAGCTTTTCCAGCTCCTACGAGCAGTACTTC.

The rearrangement uses TRBV27 and TRBJ1-4; maybe TRBD1 (5 bases). Germline CDR1 MNHEY, CDR2 SMNVEV (reference sequence). This CDR3 is 15 amino acids long. Deletions cut 4 bases from V and 7 bases from J, with 16 bases between. The CDR3 DNA reads TGTGCCAGCAGTTCCCTGGGGGGGTCAGGTGAAAAACTGTTTTTT. This encodes CASSSLGGSGEKLFF.

This clone was detected only once. The J gene is TRBJ2-5, the V gene TRBV7-2; the D is unclear. V was pared by 1 base and J by 5 bases, with 8 bases between. CDR3 length equals 13 residues. In germline, CDR1 is SGHTA, CDR2 FQGNSA. Here the CDR3 DNA reads TGTGCCAGCAGCTTAGGAGAGTATGAGACCCAGTACTTC. Protein product: CASSLGEYETQYF.

The chain is built from TRBV18 and TRBJ2-3, with D perhaps matching TRBD2 (5 bases). Trimming took 4 bases from V and 5 from J, leaving 7 bases between them. Germline CDR1 and CDR2: KGHSH and LQKENI. CDR3 length: 12 residues. DNA for the CDR3: TGTGCCAGCTCACTAACTAGAGATACGCAGTATTTT. As protein: CASSLTRDTQYF.

V usage is TRBV5-5 and J usage is TRBJ1-5; D is undetermined. The CDR3 runs to 15 residues. CDR1 is SGHKS and CDR2 is YYEKEE in the germline V gene (reference sequence). Trimming stripped 0 bases from V and 3 bases from J, with 10 bases between. The CDR3: CASSLAGMNNQPQHF. CDR3 nucleotide sequence: TGTGCCAGCAGCTTGGCGGGGATGAACAATCAGCCCCAGCATTTT.

The J gene is TRBJ1-2, the V gene TRBV2, with D tentatively TRBD1 (6 bases). V lost 4 bases to trimming and J lost 2 bases, with 14 bases between them. CDR1 is SNHLY, CDR2 FYNNEI, per germline. The CDR3 totals 15 residues. The DNA for the CDR3 is TGTGCCAGCAGTGTGAGTGGGACACCGAACTATGGCTACACCTTC. Translation gives CASSVSGTPNYGYTF.

The table lists this clone with a count of one. V is TRBV25-1 and J is TRBJ1-1, with a weak D call TRBD1 (6 bases). The V and J ends lost 5 bases and 6 bases respectively, with 13 bases between them. CDR1 is MGHDK, CDR2 SYGVNS, per germline. The CDR3 extends over 13 amino acids. CDR3 coding DNA: TGTGCCAGCAGTCCTAGGGGGTCCGCTGAAGCTTTCTTT. Protein sequence: CASSPRGSAEAFF.

The chain has TRBV18 and TRBJ2-7; D is unclear. CDR3 size: 15 residues. Trimming removed 0 bases at V and 2 bases at J, with 11 bases between. CDR1 and CDR2 from the germline V gene are KGHSH and LQKENI. The CDR3 here is CASSPPSDGPYEQYF. Here the CDR3 DNA reads TGTGCCAGCTCACCACCGTCAGACGGTCCCTACGAGCAGTACTTC.

The chain employs TRBV5-4 and TRBJ2-7; 10 bases agree with TRBD1. The V gene end was trimmed by 4 bases and the J gene end by 4 bases; junction bases not matched to a gene: 11. The CDR3 has 16 residues. Germline V CDR1 and CDR2: SGHNT, YYREEE (reference sequence). CDR3 region: CASSLGGDRGLYEQYF. In DNA, the CDR3 is TGTGCCAGCAGCCTCGGGGGGGACAGGGGTCTTTACGAGCAGTACTTC.

V gene TRBV19 combines with J gene TRBJ1-2; a possible D gene is TRBD1 (5 bases). The germline CDR1 and CDR2 sequences are LNHDA and SQIVND (reference sequence). The CDR3 sequence is 15 residues long. V was clipped by 2 bases and J by 6 bases, with 16 bases between them. CDR3 protein: CASSIIGTFGHGYTF. As DNA, the CDR3 is TGTGCCAGTAGTATAATCGGGACCTTTGGCCATGGCTACACCTTC.

The chain combines TRBV19 with TRBJ1-3; D uncertain. Germline V gene sequence: CDR1 LNHDA, CDR2 SQIVND (reference sequence). The V gene lost 6 bases and the J gene lost 2 bases, with 8 bases spanning the gap. This CDR3 spans 13 amino acids. The CDR3 DNA is TGTGCCAGTAGGAGTGGAGCTGGAAACACCATATATTTT. Its protein product is CASRSGAGNTIYF.

The V call is TRBV5-6, the J call TRBJ2-1; TRBD1 matches at 12 bases. This CDR3 has 17 residues. From germline, CDR1 is SGHDT and CDR2 YYEEEE. The V gene end was trimmed by 1 base and the J gene end by 3 bases; junction bases not matched to a gene: 5. In DNA form, the CDR3 reads TGTGCCAGCAGCTTGTATGGGGACAGGGGGCTCTACAATGAGCAGTTCTTC. This encodes CASSLYGDRGLYNEQFF.

The chain links TRBV4-1 to TRBJ2-3, with D unresolved. The CDR3 covers 14 residues. Germline lookup yields CDR1 MGHRA and CDR2 YSYEKL. V gave up 3 bases and J gave up 6 bases, with 13 bases separating them. CDR3 amino acids: CASSQAPLGDTQYF. The CDR3 DNA is TGCGCCAGCAGCCAGGCCCCCTTGGGGGATACGCAGTATTTT.

The rearrangement joins TRBV7-2 to TRBJ2-7; 7 bases line up with TRBD2. CDR3 size: 15 residues. V dropped 1 base and J dropped 7; count of bases not matched to a gene: 10. Germline lookup yields CDR1 SGHTA and CDR2 FQGNSA. The CDR3 reads CASSLEYTWGGEQYF. The CDR3 region has the DNA TGTGCCAGCAGCTTAGAGTATACATGGGGAGGGGAGCAGTACTTC.

J is TRBJ1-4 and V is TRBV4-3; possibly TRBD1 for D (5 bases). Trimming removed 2 bases at V and 3 bases at J, with 13 bases between. The CDR3 sequence is 16 residues long. Germline lookup yields CDR1 LGHNA and CDR2 YSLEER. The CDR3, as DNA: TGCGCCAGCAGCCAACAATCCGGGGCATCTAATGAAAAACTGTTTTTT. This translates into CASSQQSGASNEKLFF.

The rearrangement links TRBV15 to TRBJ1-2; 9 bases are a match to TRBD1. This CDR3 contains 15 residues. Trimming cost V 1 base and J 2 bases; bases outside gene matches: 2. Per germline, CDR1 LNHNV and CDR2 YYDKDF (reference sequence). CDR3: CATSRGDRENYGYTF. The CDR3 DNA reads TGTGCCACCAGCAGAGGGGACAGGGAAAACTATGGCTACACCTTC.

The CDR3 DNA sequence: TGTGCCAGCAGTCGGGCCGGGACAGACTATGGCTACACCTTC. It specifies CASSRAGTDYGYTF. This chain joins TRBV27 and TRBJ1-2; TRBD1 agrees at 7 bases. V was clipped by 5 bases and J by 3 bases; unmatched bases: 6. The CDR3 loop spans 14 amino acids. In germline, CDR1 is MNHEY, CDR2 SMNVEV (reference sequence).